The subject of this entry is one T cell receptor (beta chain). What it recognizes is unknown. The sample is drawn from a study of OX40 agonist ivuxolimab in advanced cancers. Background on the study: Each patient was given ivuxolimab into a vein every 2 weeks, at 0.01 to 10 mg/kg. Patients were roughly 81% male with ages roughly 20 to 85, mean 60. Study-wide points: The average count of expanded clones was higher among CD8+ T cells than among CD4+.

Generated by immunoSEQ multiplex PCR, the TCRdb table keeps only in-frame clones and is missing some. Among roughly 92,000 clones listed, about 92% were seen once. The study sampled blood at baseline, cycle 4 day 1, and cycle 7 day 1. Germline-derived CDR1 and CDR2 are MNHEY and SVGAGI. The ends were cut back, 2 bases at V and 3 bases at J, with 16 bases in the middle. CDR3 size: 16 residues. This sequence was found in an adult with an advanced solid tumor such as melanoma, head and neck, liver or kidney cancer. The material sequenced was CD4+ or CD8+ T cells sorted from blood, taken in a trial of the OX40 agonist ivuxolimab. The V gene is TRBV6-5, the J gene TRBJ1-2; D is unresolved. CDR3 region: CASSYLPPTGHYGYTF. The CDR3 region has the DNA TGTGCCAGCAGTTACCTCCCCCCGACGGGCCACTATGGCTACACCTTC.